This is a list of T cell receptor beta chains from one sample in a study of blood T cell repertoires in COVID-19. Profiling relied on immunoSEQ multiplex PCR, and the TCRdb table lists in-frame clones only, not all of them. This repertoire shows fewer than 250,000 clones, about 90% found once; its top ten account for roughly 8.4%. Source material: PBMCs or T cells enriched from blood (not recorded which). These receptors were obtained from a woman between 18 and 30 years old who had recovered from COVID-19. Both conserved end residues are part of each CDR3. D genes are given only for firm matches. Part of the rows lack a size; the others show once, few, many or a class for expanded clones.

.	TRBV7-9	.	TRBJ1-1	CASSSWNTEAFF	TGTGCCAGCAGCTCTTGGAACACTGAAGCTTTCTTT
once	TRBV29-1	TRBD1	TRBJ2-2	CSVGQGAAGELFF	TGCAGCGTAGGCCAGGGGGCGGCCGGGGAGCTGTTTTTT
.	TRBV4-2	TRBD1	TRBJ1-2	CASSQDRDRALYGYTF	TGTGCCAGCAGCCAAGATCGGGACAGGGCCCTCTATGGCTACACCTTC
few	TRBV7-9	.	TRBJ1-2	CASSPALGGSSGYGYTF	TGTGCCAGCAGCCCAGCCCTGGGGGGGAGTTCGGGGTATGGCTACACCTTC
.	TRBV7-3	.	TRBJ2-3	CASSLTSGTDTQYF	TGTGCCAGCAGCTTAACTAGCGGCACAGATACGCAGTATTTT
.	TRBV10-1	.	TRBJ1-6	CASSDKEGSPLHF	TGCGCCAGCAGTGATAAGGAGGGCTCACCCCTCCACTTT
.	TRBV18	TRBD1	TRBJ1-6	CASSLIRDRGRGSPLHF	TGTGCCAGCTCACTAATCCGGGACAGGGGACGGGGATCACCCCTCCACTTT
.	TRBV2	.	TRBJ1-3	CASSGVGTSGNTIYF	TGTGCCAGCAGTGGGGTGGGCACCTCTGGAAACACCATATATTTT
.	TRBV5-1	.	TRBJ2-5	CASNSRGQETQYF	TGCGCCAGCAACTCCAGGGGTCAAGAGACCCAGTACTTC
.	TRBV5-1	TRBD1	TRBJ2-7	CASTPGTGDDEQYF	TGCGCCAGCACCCCCGGGACAGGGGATGACGAGCAGTACTTC
.	TRBV27	TRBD1	TRBJ2-3	CASSLGQGTDTQYF	TGTGCCAGCAGTTTAGGACAGGGCACAGATACGCAGTATTTT
.	TRBV5-1	TRBD1	TRBJ1-5	CASSLGDRGLNQPQHF	TGCGCCAGCAGCTTGGGGGACAGGGGCCTCAATCAGCCCCAGCATTTT
.	TRBV7-8	TRBD2	TRBJ2-1	CASSLSPQPGGKIF	TGTGCCAGCAGCCTTAGCCCCCAGCCGGGGGGGAAGATCTTC
few	TRBV4-1	.	TRBJ1-3	CASSPIVRTRGNTIYF	TGCGCCAGCAGCCCAATCGTCCGTACTCGAGGAAACACCATATATTTT
.	TRBV2	TRBD1	TRBJ2-2	CASSPGQGAGTGELFF	TGTGCCAGCAGCCCGGGACAGGGGGCGGGAACCGGGGAGCTGTTTTTT
.	TRBV7-2	.	TRBJ2-2	CASSSYKNTGELFF	TGTGCCAGCAGCTCCTATAAGAACACCGGGGAGCTGTTTTTT
.	TRBV11-1	.	TRBJ1-5	CASRPTQGSQPQHF	TGTGCCAGCAGGCCGACCCAGGGGAGTCAGCCCCAGCATTTT
.	TRBV6-5	TRBD1	TRBJ2-6	CAIQGQNSGANVLTF	TGTGCCATCCAGGGACAGAACTCTGGGGCCAACGTCCTGACTTTC
.	TRBV2	.	TRBJ1-1	CASSEGRVVAEAFF	TGTGCCAGCAGTGAAGGGAGGGTTGTGGCTGAAGCTTTCTTT
.	TRBV5-1	TRBD1	TRBJ2-1	CASSTRTGVSDEQFF	TGCGCCAGCAGCACCCGGACAGGGGTCAGCGATGAGCAGTTCTTC
.	TRBV28	.	TRBJ2-5	CASSLGRMEASSQYF	TGTGCCAGCAGTTTAGGCCGTATGGAAGCGTCGTCCCAGTACTTC
.	TRBV24-1	TRBD1	TRBJ2-7	CATSDQRTGSPYEQYF	TGTGCCACCAGTGATCAACGGACAGGGAGCCCGTACGAGCAGTACTTC
.	TRBV5-1	.	TRBJ2-5	CASSLNEGRETQYF	TGCGCCAGCAGCTTGAACGAGGGTAGGGAGACCCAGTACTTC